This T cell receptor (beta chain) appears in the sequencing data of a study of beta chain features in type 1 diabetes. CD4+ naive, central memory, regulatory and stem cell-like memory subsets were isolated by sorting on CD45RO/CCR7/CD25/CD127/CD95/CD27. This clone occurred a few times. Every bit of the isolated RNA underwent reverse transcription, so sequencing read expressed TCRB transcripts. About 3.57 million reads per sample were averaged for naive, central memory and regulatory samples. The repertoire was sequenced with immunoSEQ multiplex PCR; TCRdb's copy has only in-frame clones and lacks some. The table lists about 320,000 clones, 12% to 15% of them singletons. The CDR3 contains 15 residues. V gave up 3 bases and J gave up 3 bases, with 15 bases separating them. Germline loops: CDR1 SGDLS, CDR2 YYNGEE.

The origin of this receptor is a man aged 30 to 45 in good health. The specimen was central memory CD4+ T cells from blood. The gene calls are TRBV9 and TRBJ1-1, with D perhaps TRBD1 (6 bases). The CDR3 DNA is TGTGCCAGCAGCGAACAGGGCCCACCGGACACTGAAGCTTTCTTT. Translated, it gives CASSEQGPPDTEAFF.